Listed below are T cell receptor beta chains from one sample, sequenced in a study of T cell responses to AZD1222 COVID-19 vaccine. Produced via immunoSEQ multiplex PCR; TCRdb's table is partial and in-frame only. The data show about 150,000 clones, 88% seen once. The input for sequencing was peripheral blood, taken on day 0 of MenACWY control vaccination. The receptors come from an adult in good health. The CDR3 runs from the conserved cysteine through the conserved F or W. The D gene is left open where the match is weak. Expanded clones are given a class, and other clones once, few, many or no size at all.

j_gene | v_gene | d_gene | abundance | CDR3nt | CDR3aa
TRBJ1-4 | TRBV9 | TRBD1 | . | TGTGCCAGCAGCGTAGGCGGGACAGCGTTTAATGAAAAACTGTTTTTT | CASSVGGTAFNEKLFF
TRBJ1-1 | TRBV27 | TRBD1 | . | TGTGCCAGCAGTATAACGACAGGGTCGGCTGAAGCTTTCTTT | CASSITTGSAEAFF
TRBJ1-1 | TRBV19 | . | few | TGTGCCAGTAGTCTCCTCGGGACGGGGGGCACTGAAGCTTTCTTT | CASSLLGTGGTEAFF
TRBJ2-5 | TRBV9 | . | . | TGTGCCAGCAGCGTGAGTGGCACTCAAGAGACCCAGTACTTC | CASSVSGTQETQYF
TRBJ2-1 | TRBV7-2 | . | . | TGTGCCAGCAGCTTAGTGGTTGAGCAGTTCTTC | CASSLVVEQFF
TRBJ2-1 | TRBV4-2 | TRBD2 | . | TGTGCCAGCAGCCAAACTAGCGGGGGGGCCGAGAATGAGCAGTTCTTC | CASSQTSGGAENEQFF
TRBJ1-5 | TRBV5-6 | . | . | TGTGCCAGCAGCTTGGAAAGGGGCAGTCAGCCCCAGCATTTT | CASSLERGSQPQHF
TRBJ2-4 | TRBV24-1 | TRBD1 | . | TGTGCCACCAGTGATTCGACAGGGGGGGGGAAAAACATTCAGTACTTC | CATSDSTGGGKNIQYF
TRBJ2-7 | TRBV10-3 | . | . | TGTGCCATCAGTGATGCAGGGGATGAGCAGTACTTC | CAISDAGDEQYF
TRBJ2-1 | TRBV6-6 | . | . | TGTGCCAGCAGACCCACTGGCGATGAGCAGTTCTTC | CASRPTGDEQFF
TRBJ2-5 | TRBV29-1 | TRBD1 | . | TGCAGCGTTGAAGCTGGGACAGGGAATGGAGAGACCCAGTACTTC | CSVEAGTGNGETQYF
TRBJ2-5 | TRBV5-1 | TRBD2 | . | TGCGCCAGCAGCTCGGTGGGCGGCGGGGGACAAGAGACCCAGTACTTC | CASSSVGGGGQETQYF
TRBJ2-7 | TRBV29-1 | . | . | TGCAGCGTTGGAGGCTACGAGCAGTACTTC | CSVGGYEQYF
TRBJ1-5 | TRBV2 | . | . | TGTGCCAGCAGGGAGAACTGGGACGGTGGCCGGCCCCAGCATTTT | CASRENWDGGRPQHF
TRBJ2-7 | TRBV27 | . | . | TGTGCCAGCAGTTCGACCAAGGGATTATACTACGAGCAGTACTTC | CASSSTKGLYYEQYF
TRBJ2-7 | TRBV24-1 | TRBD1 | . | TGTGCCACCAGTAATGAGGGGGCGTTCAACGAGCAGTACTTC | CATSNEGAFNEQYF
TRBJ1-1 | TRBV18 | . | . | TGTGCCAGCTCACCCGGGTCGGAGGTCACTGAAGCTTTCTTT | CASSPGSEVTEAFF